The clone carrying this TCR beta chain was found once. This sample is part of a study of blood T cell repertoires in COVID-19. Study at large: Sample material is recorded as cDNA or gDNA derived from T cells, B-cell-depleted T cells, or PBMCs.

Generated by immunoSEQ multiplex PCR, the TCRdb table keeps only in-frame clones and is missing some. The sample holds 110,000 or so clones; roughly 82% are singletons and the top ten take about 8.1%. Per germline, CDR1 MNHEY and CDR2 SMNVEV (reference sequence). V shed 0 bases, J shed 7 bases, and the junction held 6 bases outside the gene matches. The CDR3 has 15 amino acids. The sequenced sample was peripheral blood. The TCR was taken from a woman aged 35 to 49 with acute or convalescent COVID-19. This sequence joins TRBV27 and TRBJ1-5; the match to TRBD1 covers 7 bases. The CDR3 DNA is TGTGCCAGCAGTTTATCCGACAGGGTGAGGCAGCCCCAGCATTTT. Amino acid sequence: CASSLSDRVRQPQHF.